Sequencing of this T cell receptor beta chain was carried out in a study of shared clonotypes between healthy human individuals. Findings of the study overall: Naive subsets typically showed greater estimated richness than memory subsets.

In the case of this clone: Its target is not known.

Every subset had its genomic DNA shared out evenly among several immunoSEQ plates. Assay: immunoSEQ multiplex PCR; the TCRdb copy retains only in-frame clones and omits some. The sample contains about 2.1 million clones, 85% to 95% of which appear only once. The CDR3 length is 14 residues. Trimming left V 5 bases short and J 0 bases short, with 7 bases between. Germline CDR1 reads SEHNR; CDR2 reads FQNEAQ (reference sequence). Positive CCR7 selection of CD45RO-negative cells yielded the naive CD8 cells, and terminally differentiated effector memory CD45RA+ cells were excluded. The chain has TRBV7-9 and TRBJ2-2; D is undetermined. The specimen sequenced was naive CD8+ T cells from PBMCs. The TCR was taken from a man aged 18 to 29 in good health. Some clones in this sample may be carry-over from other donors' samples. The CDR3 DNA reads as TGTGCCAGCAGCCCCTGGGCGAACACCGGGGAGCTGTTTTTT. This gives the protein CASSPWANTGELFF.